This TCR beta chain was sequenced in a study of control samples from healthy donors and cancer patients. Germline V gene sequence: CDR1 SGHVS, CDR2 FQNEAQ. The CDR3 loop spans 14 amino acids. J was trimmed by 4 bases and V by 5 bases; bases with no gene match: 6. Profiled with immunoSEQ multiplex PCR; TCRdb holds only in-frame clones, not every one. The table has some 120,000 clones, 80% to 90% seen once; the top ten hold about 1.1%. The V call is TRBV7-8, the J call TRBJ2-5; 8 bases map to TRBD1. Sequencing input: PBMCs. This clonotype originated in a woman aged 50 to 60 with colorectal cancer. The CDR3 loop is CASSITGGGETQYF. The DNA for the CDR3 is TGTGCCAGCAGCATCACAGGGGGAGGAGAGACCCAGTACTTC. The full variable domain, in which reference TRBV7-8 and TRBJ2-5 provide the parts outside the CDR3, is GAGVSQSPRYKVAKRGQDVALRCDPISGHVSLFWYQQALGQGPEFLTYFQNEAQLDKSGLPSDRFFAERPEGSVSTLKIQRTQQEDSAVYLCASSITGGGETQYFGPGTRLLVL.